This T cell receptor (beta chain) was retrieved from a study of blood T cell repertoires in COVID-19. Cohorts were determined from participant-reported clinical history. All recovered Cohort 3 donors got two negative PCRs, got clearance, or saw symptom resolution. Original processing methods: The assay estimated nucleated cells by amplifying reference gene primers. Sequencing used immunoSEQ multiplex PCR; TCRdb keeps in-frame clones, though not all of them. D and trimming were read from the DNA, whereas the V and J calls and clone size are those reported in that table. The profile shows hundreds of thousands of clones, about nine tenths of them singletons. The CDR3 is made up of 12 amino acids. V was clipped by 9 bases and J by 5 bases; unmatched bases: 4. The germline CDR1 and CDR2 sequences are KGHDR and SFDVKD.

The receptor was derived from a man aged 55 to 70 who had recovered from COVID-19. The genes are TRBV24-1 and TRBJ1-1; 8 positions match TRBD1. The sequencing input was PBMCs or T cells enriched from blood (not recorded which). CDR3 region: CATGQGATEAFF. In DNA form, the CDR3 reads TGTGCCACCGGGCAGGGGGCGACTGAAGCTTTCTTT.